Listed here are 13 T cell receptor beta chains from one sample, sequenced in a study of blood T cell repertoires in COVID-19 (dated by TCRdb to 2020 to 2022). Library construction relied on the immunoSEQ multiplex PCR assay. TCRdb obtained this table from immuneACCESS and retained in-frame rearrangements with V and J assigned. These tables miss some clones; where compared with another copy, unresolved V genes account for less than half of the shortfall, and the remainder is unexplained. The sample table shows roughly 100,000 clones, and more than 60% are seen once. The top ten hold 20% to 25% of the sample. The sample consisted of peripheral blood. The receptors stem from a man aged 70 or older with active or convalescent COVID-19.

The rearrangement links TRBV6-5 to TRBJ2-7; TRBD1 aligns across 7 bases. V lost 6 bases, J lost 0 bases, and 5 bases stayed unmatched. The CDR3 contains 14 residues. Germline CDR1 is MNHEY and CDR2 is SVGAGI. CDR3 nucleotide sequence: TGTGCCAGCAGACGACAGGGTCCCTCCTACGAGCAGTACTTC. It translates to CASRRQGPSYEQYF.

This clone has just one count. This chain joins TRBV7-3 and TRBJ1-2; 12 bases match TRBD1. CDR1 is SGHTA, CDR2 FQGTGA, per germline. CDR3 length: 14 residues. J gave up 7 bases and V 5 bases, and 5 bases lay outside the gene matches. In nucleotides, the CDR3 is TGTGCCAGCAGCCCAGGGACAGGGGGCCTTGGCTACACCTTC. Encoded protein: CASSPGTGGLGYTF.

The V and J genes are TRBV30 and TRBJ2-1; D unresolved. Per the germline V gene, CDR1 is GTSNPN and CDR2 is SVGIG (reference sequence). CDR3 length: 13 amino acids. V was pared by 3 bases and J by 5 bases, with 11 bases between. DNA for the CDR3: TGTGCCTGGAGCACTCGCCGGGACAATGAGCAGTTCTTC. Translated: CAWSTRRDNEQFF.

Written as DNA, the CDR3 is TGTGCCAGCACCCCCTCTCCCGGGGGAAACACCATATATTTT. Its protein product is CASTPSPGGNTIYF. The chain is built from TRBV6-5 and TRBJ1-3; no reliable D call. This CDR3 comprises 14 residues. The V gene's germline CDR1 is MNHEY and CDR2 SVGAGI. The V end lost 7 bases, the J end lost 4 bases, and 14 bases lay between the germline ends.

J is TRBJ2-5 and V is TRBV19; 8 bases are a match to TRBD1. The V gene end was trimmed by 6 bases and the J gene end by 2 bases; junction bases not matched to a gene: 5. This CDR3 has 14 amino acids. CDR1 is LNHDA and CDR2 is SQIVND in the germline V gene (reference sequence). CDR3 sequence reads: CASRVNRGQETQYF. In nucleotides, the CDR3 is TGTGCCAGTAGAGTAAACAGGGGGCAAGAGACCCAGTACTTC.

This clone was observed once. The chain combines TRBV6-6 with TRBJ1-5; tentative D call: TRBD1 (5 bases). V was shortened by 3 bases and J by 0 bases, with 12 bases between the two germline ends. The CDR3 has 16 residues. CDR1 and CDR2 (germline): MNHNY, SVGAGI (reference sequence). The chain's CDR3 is CASSYQGRTSNQPQHF. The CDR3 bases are TGTGCCAGCAGTTATCAGGGAAGAACTAGCAATCAGCCCCAGCATTTT.

CDR3 in amino acids: CASSLAGGRGEKLFF. As DNA, the CDR3 is TGCGCCAGCAGCTTGGCCGGCGGCAGGGGCGAAAAACTGTTTTTT. The J gene is TRBJ1-4, the V gene TRBV5-1, with D maybe TRBD1 (6 bases). Germline V gives CDR1 SGHRS, CDR2 YFSETQ. The CDR3 extends over 15 amino acids. Deletions cut 0 bases from V and 8 bases from J, with 14 bases between.

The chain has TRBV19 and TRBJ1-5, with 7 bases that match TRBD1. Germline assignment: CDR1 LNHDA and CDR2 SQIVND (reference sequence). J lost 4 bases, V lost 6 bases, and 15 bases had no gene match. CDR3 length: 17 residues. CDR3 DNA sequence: TGTGCCAGTAGCATCCGACTACAGGGGCCGGAGAATCAGCCCCAGCATTTT. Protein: CASSIRLQGPENQPQHF.

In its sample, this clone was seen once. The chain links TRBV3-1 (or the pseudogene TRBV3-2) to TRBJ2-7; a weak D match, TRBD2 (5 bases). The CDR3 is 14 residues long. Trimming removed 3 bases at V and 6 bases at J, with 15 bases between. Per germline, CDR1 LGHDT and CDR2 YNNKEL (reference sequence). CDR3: CASSHTRLEGEQYF. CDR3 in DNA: TGTGCCAGCAGCCACACACGGCTTGAGGGCGAGCAGTACTTC.

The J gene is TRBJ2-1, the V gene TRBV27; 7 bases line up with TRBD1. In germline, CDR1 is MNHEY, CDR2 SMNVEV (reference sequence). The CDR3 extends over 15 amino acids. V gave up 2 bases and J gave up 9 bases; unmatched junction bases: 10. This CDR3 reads CASSLGGQPFGEQFF. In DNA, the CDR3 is TGTGCCAGCAGTTTAGGGGGACAGCCATTCGGTGAGCAGTTCTTC.

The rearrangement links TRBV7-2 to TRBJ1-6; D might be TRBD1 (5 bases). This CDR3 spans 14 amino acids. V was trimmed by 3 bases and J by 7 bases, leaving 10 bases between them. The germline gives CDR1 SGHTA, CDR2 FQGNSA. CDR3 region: CASSFQGRNSPLHF. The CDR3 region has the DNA TGTGCCAGCAGCTTTCAGGGTAGGAATTCACCCCTCCACTTT.

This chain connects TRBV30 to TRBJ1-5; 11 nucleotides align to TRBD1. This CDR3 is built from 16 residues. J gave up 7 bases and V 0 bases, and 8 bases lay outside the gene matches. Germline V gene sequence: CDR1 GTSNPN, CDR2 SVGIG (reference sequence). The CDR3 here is CAWSVPDRGLWQPQHF. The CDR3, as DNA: TGTGCCTGGAGTGTACCGGACAGGGGGCTTTGGCAGCCCCAGCATTTT.

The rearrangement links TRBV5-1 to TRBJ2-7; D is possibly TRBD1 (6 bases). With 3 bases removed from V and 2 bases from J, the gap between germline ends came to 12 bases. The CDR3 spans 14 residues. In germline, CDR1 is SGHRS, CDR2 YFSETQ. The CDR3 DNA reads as TGCGCCAGCAGCTGGATGGACAGTACCTACGAGCAGTACTTC. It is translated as CASSWMDSTYEQYF.